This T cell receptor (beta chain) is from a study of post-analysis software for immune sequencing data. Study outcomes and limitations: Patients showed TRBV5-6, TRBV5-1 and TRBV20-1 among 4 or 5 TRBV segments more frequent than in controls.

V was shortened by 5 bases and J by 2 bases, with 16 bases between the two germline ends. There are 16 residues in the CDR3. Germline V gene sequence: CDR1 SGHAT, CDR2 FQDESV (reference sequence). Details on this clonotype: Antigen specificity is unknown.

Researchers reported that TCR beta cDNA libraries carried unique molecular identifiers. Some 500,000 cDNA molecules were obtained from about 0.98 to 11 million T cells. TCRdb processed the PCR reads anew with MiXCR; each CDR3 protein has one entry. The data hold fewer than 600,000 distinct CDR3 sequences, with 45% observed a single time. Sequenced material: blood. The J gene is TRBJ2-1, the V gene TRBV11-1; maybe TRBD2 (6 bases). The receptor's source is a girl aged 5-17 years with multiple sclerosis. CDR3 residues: CASSPSSSAPYNEQFF. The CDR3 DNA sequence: TGTGCCAGCAGCCCCTCGTCTAGCGCGCCCTACAATGAGCAGTTCTTC.